These 23 T cell receptor beta chains share one sample of origin, sequenced in a study of identifying expanded T cells in peripheral blood. Method: immunoSEQ multiplex PCR; TCRdb's copy keeps in-frame clones and lacks some. The sample has approximately 140,000 clones; 86% are singletons. Sequencing was done on a sample of blood. Receptor source: a person aged 18 to 75 in good health.

The rearrangement uses TRBV19 and TRBJ2-7, with D uncertain. The CDR3 runs 13 residues. V was trimmed by 3 bases and J by 5 bases, leaving 11 bases between them. Germline lookup yields CDR1 LNHDA and CDR2 SQIVND (reference sequence). CDR3 DNA sequence: TGTGCCAGTAGTATCGAAGGGCGGCACGAGCAGTACTTC. This codes for CASSIEGRHEQYF.

The chain is built from TRBV5-6 and TRBJ1-1; D is unclear. The CDR3 spans 14 residues. Between the trimmed V and J ends, which lost 2 bases and 0 bases, there was a span of 8 bases. Germline assignment: CDR1 SGHDT and CDR2 YYEEEE. In nucleotides, the CDR3 is TGTGCCAGCAGCTTCCTGGGCCTGAACACTGAAGCTTTCTTT. Translation: CASSFLGLNTEAFF.

The chain combines TRBV29-1 with TRBJ2-7; D is possibly TRBD2 (6 bases). The length of the CDR3 is 12 residues. Trimming cost V 3 bases and J 3 bases, with 9 bases left between them. In germline, CDR1 is SQVTM, CDR2 ANQGSEA. The CDR3 loop is CSVDGTGYEQYF. The DNA for the CDR3 is TGCAGCGTTGACGGGACTGGCTACGAGCAGTACTTC.

The J gene is TRBJ1-4, the V gene TRBV30, with 10 bases matching TRBD1. CDR1 is GTSNPN, CDR2 SVGIG, per germline (reference sequence). V trimming: 7 bases; J trimming: 10 bases; junction bases outside the gene matches: 6. The CDR3 spans 12 residues. The CDR3 protein is CASGTGVGKLFF. DNA of the CDR3: TGTGCCTCCGGGACAGGGGTCGGAAAACTGTTTTTT.

V and J are TRBV4-1 and TRBJ1-3; the D gene is possibly TRBD1 (6 bases). This CDR3 spans 14 amino acids. CDR1 and CDR2 (germline): MGHRA, YSYEKL. V lost 8 bases to trimming and J lost 0 bases, with 11 bases between them. The CDR3 reads CASRDRSSGNTIYF. CDR3 nucleotide sequence: TGCGCCAGCCGCGACAGGAGCTCTGGAAACACCATATATTTT.

The chain is built from TRBV2 and TRBJ1-1, with a weak D call TRBD1 (6 bases). V lost 7 bases, J lost 0 bases, and 12 bases lay in between. Germline-derived CDR1 and CDR2 are SNHLY and FYNNEI. The CDR3 covers 14 residues. The CDR3 DNA reads as TGTGCCAGCACAGGGGTTCTGATGAACACTGAAGCTTTCTTT. It yields the protein CASTGVLMNTEAFF.

This clone was recorded once. The chain employs TRBV28 and TRBJ2-7; TRBD1 matches 7 bases. CDR1 MDHEN and CDR2 SYDVKM come from the germline V gene. With V trimmed by 8 bases and J by 3 bases, 7 bases remained unmatched. The CDR3 sequence is 13 residues long. This CDR3 reads CASQPTGFYEQYF. The CDR3 nucleotides read TGTGCCAGCCAACCGACAGGGTTCTACGAGCAGTACTTC. Full variable domain (missing parts from reference TRBV28 and TRBJ2-7): DVKVTQSSRYLVKRTGEKVFLECVQDMDHENMFWYRQDPGLGLRLIYFSYDVKMKEKGDIPEGYSVSREKKERFSLILESASTNQTSMYLCASQPTGFYEQYFGPGTRLTVT.

This chain links TRBV7-2 with TRBJ2-2; TRBD1 or TRBD2 may be the D gene (5 bases each). The V gene lost 5 bases and the J gene lost 0 bases, with 16 bases spanning the gap. CDR3 length: 17 residues. Germline values: CDR1 SGHTA, CDR2 FQGNSA. Written as DNA, the CDR3 is TGTGCCAGCAGCCAGACCCTGAGGGGCGCGAACACCGGGGAGCTGTTTTTT. This codes for CASSQTLRGANTGELFF.

The genes are TRBV5-4 and TRBJ1-1; TRBD1 aligns across 7 bases. The CDR3 is made up of 14 amino acids. With 4 bases clipped from V and 0 bases from J, the junction kept 3 bases outside the gene matches. The germline CDR1 and CDR2 sequences are SGHNT and YYREEE (reference sequence). The CDR3 DNA is TGTGCCAGCAGCGGGGACAGATTGAACACTGAAGCTTTCTTT. It translates to CASSGDRLNTEAFF.

This chain connects TRBV4-2 to TRBJ2-5, with D perhaps TRBD1 (6 bases). The V and J ends lost 1 base and 3 bases respectively, with 9 bases between them. The CDR3 contains 14 residues. CDR1 and CDR2 (germline): LGHNA, YNFKEQ. The DNA for the CDR3 is TGTGCCAGCAGCCAAGGACAGGAGGAAGAGACCCAGTACTTC. Protein: CASSQGQEEETQYF.

This clone showed up just once. The rearrangement links TRBV5-1 to TRBJ2-5; 11 bases are a match to TRBD2. V was clipped by 4 bases and J by 4 bases; unmatched bases: 12. This CDR3 is built from 17 residues. CDR1 is SGHRS, CDR2 YFSETQ, per germline. CDR3 nucleotide sequence: TGCGCCAGCAGCCCGGGGGCTAGCGGGGGGTCGGGAGAGACCCAGTACTTC. It codes for CASSPGASGGSGETQYF.

The gene calls are TRBV7-2 and TRBJ1-5; 10 bases are shared with TRBD1. The CDR3 loop spans 16 amino acids. Germline V gene sequence: CDR1 SGHTA, CDR2 FQGNSA. V was pared by 5 bases and J by 7 bases, with 11 bases of the junction left unmatched. This CDR3 is CASSEGTGVDGQPQHF. CDR3 bases: TGTGCCAGCAGCGAAGGGACAGGGGTTGACGGACAGCCCCAGCATTTT.

A single count supports this clone. The chain carries TRBV2 and TRBJ1-3; TRBD1 matches at 7 bases. The CDR3 has 15 amino acids. The J segment lost 0 bases and the V segment lost 4 bases, leaving 3 bases of the junction unmatched. The germline V gene has CDR1 SNHLY and CDR2 FYNNEI. The CDR3 nucleotides read TGTGCCAGCAGTGCGCGGACAGGCTCTGGAAACACCATATATTTT. Residues: CASSARTGSGNTIYF.

J is TRBJ1-3 and V is TRBV9, with D uncertain. Trimming stripped 0 bases from V and 8 bases from J, with 15 bases between. Germline V lookup: CDR1 SGDLS, CDR2 YYNGEE. This CDR3 is 15 amino acids long. CDR3 nucleotides: TGTGCCAGCAGCGTAGCTTTCCGGGTTAGTGACACCATATATTTT. Translation: CASSVAFRVSDTIYF.

The gene calls are TRBV7-3 and TRBJ2-1, with D maybe TRBD1 (6 bases). CDR1 is SGHTA and CDR2 is FQGTGA in the germline V gene. The length of the CDR3 is 15 residues. Trimming cost V 2 bases and J 4 bases, with 12 bases left between them. Here the CDR3 DNA reads TGTGCCAGCAGCTTATCACAGGGCCGATACAATGAGCAGTTCTTC. Translating it yields CASSLSQGRYNEQFF.

This chain links TRBV7-6 with TRBJ2-7, with a possible D match to TRBD1 (6 bases). Germline V gene lookup returns CDR1 SGHVS and CDR2 FNYEAQ. This CDR3 spans 16 amino acids. With 1 base removed from V and 6 bases from J, the gap between germline ends came to 19 bases. In nucleotides, the CDR3 is TGTGCCAGCAGCTTAGGGGTGGGCAGGGGAGTAGGCGAGCAGTACTTC. Translated: CASSLGVGRGVGEQYF.

The chain's CDR3 is CAISSDRDTEAFF. In nucleotides, the CDR3 is TGTGCCATCAGTTCCGACAGAGACACTGAAGCTTTCTTT. V and J are TRBV10-3 and TRBJ1-1, with D possibly TRBD1 on 5 matching bases. The CDR3 loop spans 13 amino acids. Looked up from germline, CDR1 is ENHRY and CDR2 is SYGVKD. Trimming left V 5 bases short and J 3 bases short, with 10 bases between.

The chain uses TRBV6-1 and TRBJ2-7; 7 bases line up with TRBD1. The J segment lost 5 bases and the V segment lost 4 bases, leaving 14 bases of the junction unmatched. CDR1 and CDR2 (germline): MNHNS, SASEGT. This CDR3 comprises 16 residues. The CDR3 sequence is CASSANRGWPRNEQYF. In DNA form, the CDR3 reads TGTGCCAGCAGTGCCAACAGGGGTTGGCCCCGAAACGAGCAGTACTTC.

The chain has TRBV5-1 and TRBJ1-4; no clear D gene. The length of the CDR3 is 16 residues. In germline, CDR1 is SGHRS, CDR2 YFSETQ. Trimming removed 4 bases from V and 0 bases from J, with 13 bases in between. The CDR3: CASSTGSVSTNEKLFF. Written as DNA, the CDR3 is TGCGCCAGCAGCACGGGCTCTGTGTCAACTAATGAAAAACTGTTTTTT.

The chain employs TRBV9 and TRBJ2-7; TRBD2 aligns across 7 bases. This CDR3 contains 12 residues. V trimming: 4 bases; J trimming: 6 bases; junction bases outside the gene matches: 4. Germline V gene sequence: CDR1 SGDLS, CDR2 YYNGEE. The CDR3 sequence is CASSKTSSEQYF. The CDR3 DNA is TGTGCCAGCAGCAAGACTAGCTCCGAGCAGTACTTC.

The J gene is TRBJ1-2, the V gene TRBV7-2; TRBD1 might be the D (6 bases). The ends were cut back, 1 base at V and 6 bases at J, with 18 bases in the middle. In germline, CDR1 is SGHTA, CDR2 FQGNSA. The CDR3 runs 16 residues. CDR3 nucleotides: TGTGCCAGCAGCTTAGAGTGGGCAGGGGTAGGCAATGGCTACACCTTC. Its protein product is CASSLEWAGVGNGYTF.

CDR3 residues: CASALLAYEQYF. Here the CDR3 DNA reads TGTGCCAGCGCATTACTAGCGTACGAGCAGTACTTC. V is TRBV28 and J is TRBJ2-7; the match to TRBD2 covers 7 bases. Germline CDR1 MDHEN, CDR2 SYDVKM. With 8 bases clipped from V and 4 bases from J, the junction kept 5 bases outside the gene matches. The CDR3 totals 12 residues.

The chain couples TRBV7-2 to TRBJ2-4, with 11 nucleotides matching TRBD2. Germline lookup yields CDR1 SGHTA and CDR2 FQGNSA. Trimming took 1 base from V and 7 from J; bases not matched to a gene: 3. There are 15 residues in the CDR3. The CDR3 here is CASSLETSGGNIQYF. CDR3 bases: TGTGCCAGCAGCTTAGAAACTAGCGGGGGTAACATTCAGTACTTC.